Below are 15 T cell receptor beta chains sequenced from a single sample in a study of T cells in Graves' hyperthyroidism and ophthalmopathy. RNA transcripts yielded amplified TCR beta CDR3 regions. Initially, a first-round RT-PCR of the TCR CDR3 employed the HTBI primer set. TCRdb ran MiXCR on the multiplex PCR reads and lists one entry per CDR3 protein. The profile shows roughly 300,000 distinct CDR3 sequences, 14% of them singletons. What was sequenced was blood. The receptor source for this set is a woman aged 25 to 45 with Graves' hyperthyroidism.

This clonotype showed up many times. The rearrangement links TRBV6-1 to TRBJ1-2; D gene ambiguous. The V end was cut by 1 base, the J end by 10 bases, with 7 bases between. This CDR3 is built from 11 residues. Germline loops: CDR1 MNHNS, CDR2 SASEGT. The CDR3 reads CASSEDSTYTF. DNA for the CDR3: TGTGCCAGCAGTGAAGACAGCACCTACACCTTC.

The CDR3 loop reads CSVISREAIGQFF. CDR3 DNA sequence: TGCAGCGTTATATCCCGGGAGGCAATAGGGCAGTTCTTC. The chain is built from TRBV29-1 and TRBJ2-1; 7 positions agree with TRBD2. The CDR3 extends over 13 amino acids. V dropped 5 bases and J dropped 12; count of bases not matched to a gene: 13. CDR1 and CDR2 from the germline V gene are SQVTM and ANQGSEA.

V and J are TRBV20-1 and TRBJ2-1; 9 bases align to TRBD2. With V trimmed by 7 bases and J by 6 bases, 4 bases remained unmatched. CDR1 is DFQATT, CDR2 SNEGSKA, per germline (reference sequence). The CDR3 runs 12 residues. CDR3 region: CSVSGSRNEQFF. In nucleotides, the CDR3 is TGCAGTGTTAGCGGGAGTCGCAATGAGCAGTTCTTC.

In its sample, this clonotype was seen many times. The chain uses TRBV28 and TRBJ2-4; D is uncertain. V was shortened by 1 base and J by 3 bases, with 13 bases between the two germline ends. Germline CDR1 reads MDHEN; CDR2 reads SYDVKM. The CDR3 has 16 residues. The CDR3 bases are TGTGCCAGCAGTTTATCTCGGCTAGGCGGCAAAAACATTCAGTACTTC. This sequence encodes CASSLSRLGGKNIQYF.

This clonotype was counted ten times or more. This chain joins TRBV5-1 and TRBJ2-7; 7 bases line up with TRBD2. The CDR3 covers 16 residues. With 0 bases clipped from V and 4 bases from J, the junction kept 10 bases outside the gene matches. Germline CDR1 is SGHRS and CDR2 is YFSETQ. CDR3 residues: CASSLAEAGVVYEQYF. CDR3 in DNA: TGCGCCAGCAGCTTGGCCGAGGCGGGAGTTGTGTACGAGCAGTACTTC.

The chain links TRBV19 to TRBJ1-5; D not certain. Germline V gene data show CDR1 as LNHDA and CDR2 as SQIVND (reference sequence). CDR3 length: 14 residues. Trimming cost V 2 bases and J 2 bases, with 7 bases left between them. The CDR3: CASSISQGNQPQHF. Here the CDR3 DNA reads TGTGCCAGTAGTATATCTCAGGGCAATCAGCCCCAGCATTTT.

This clonotype appeared many times. This chain connects TRBV7-9 to TRBJ2-5, with TRBD2 as a possible D gene (7 bases). CDR3 length equals 13 residues. CDR1 is SEHNR, CDR2 FQNEAQ, per germline (reference sequence). The V end was cut by 5 bases, the J end by 3 bases, with 10 bases between. DNA of the CDR3: TGTGCCAGCAGCCGGGGGGCAGAAGAGACCCAGTACTTC. This translates into CASSRGAEETQYF.

This clonotype was observed many times. The CDR3 spells CASSTPTGENTDTQYF. The CDR3 DNA follows: TGTGCCAGCAGTACCCCGACAGGGGAAAACACAGATACGCAGTATTTT. V and J are TRBV27 and TRBJ2-3; 8 bases line up with TRBD1. Per germline, CDR1 MNHEY and CDR2 SMNVEV (reference sequence). The CDR3 runs to 16 residues. V trimming: 5 bases; J trimming: 2 bases; junction bases outside the gene matches: 9.

This clonotype occurred many times. V usage is TRBV2 and J usage is TRBJ2-7, with D perhaps matching TRBD2 (6 bases). This CDR3 spans 13 amino acids. The V end lost 7 bases, the J end lost 6 bases, and 16 bases lay between the germline ends. Germline V gene data show CDR1 as SNHLY and CDR2 as FYNNEI. This CDR3 is CASTPTSVSEQYF. DNA of the CDR3: TGTGCCAGCACCCCGACTAGTGTCTCCGAGCAGTACTTC.

The chain employs TRBV3-1 and TRBJ2-2; TRBD2 might be the D (6 bases). CDR1 is LGHDT and CDR2 is YNNKEL in the germline V gene (reference sequence). The CDR3 has 17 residues. V was trimmed by 2 bases and J by 4 bases, leaving 17 bases between them. CDR3: CASSQRERVLATGELFF. The CDR3 DNA follows: TGTGCCAGCAGCCAAAGAGAGCGGGTCTTAGCCACCGGGGAGCTGTTTTTT.

Only a few counts were recorded for this clonotype. The chain uses TRBV19 and TRBJ1-5, with unresolved D. V lost 0 bases to trimming and J lost 1 base, with 1 base between them. CDR1 and CDR2 (germline): LNHDA, SQIVND (reference sequence). The CDR3 totals 13 residues. The CDR3 here is CASSIESNQPQHF. The CDR3, as DNA: TGTGCCAGTAGTATAGAGAGCAATCAGCCCCAGCATTTT.

This clonotype occurred many times. The genes are TRBV7-9 and TRBJ1-2; D uncertain. The CDR3 spans 12 residues. Per the germline V gene, CDR1 is SEHNR and CDR2 is FQNEAQ (reference sequence). Trimming removed 1 base at V and 2 bases at J, with 2 bases between. The CDR3 spells CASSLGNYGYTF. CDR3 bases: TGTGCCAGCAGCTTAGGCAACTATGGCTACACCTTC.

This clonotype was observed a few times. The rearrangement links TRBV10-3 to TRBJ2-3, with 11 positions matching TRBD2. V was pared by 4 bases and J by 1 base, with 7 bases of the junction left unmatched. This CDR3 is 17 amino acids long. Looked up from germline, CDR1 is ENHRY and CDR2 is SYGVKD. The CDR3 here is CAISGGTSGVGTDTQYF. CDR3 DNA sequence: TGTGCCATCAGTGGGGGGACTAGCGGCGTGGGCACAGATACGCAGTATTTT.

In its sample, this clonotype was seen many times. J is TRBJ2-1 and V is TRBV19, with D uncertain. Germline CDR1 is LNHDA and CDR2 is SQIVND (reference sequence). This CDR3 has 12 residues. Trimming took 1 base from V and 6 from J, leaving 4 bases between them. In DNA form, the CDR3 reads TGTGCCAGTAGTATAGGGGGCAATGAGCAGTTCTTC. Encoded protein: CASSIGGNEQFF. Full variable domain (remainder filled in from reference TRBV19 and TRBJ2-1): DGGITQSPKYLFRKEGQNVTLSCEQNLNHDAMYWYRQDPGQGLRLIYYSQIVNDFQKGDIAEGYSVSREKKESFPLTVTSAQKNPTAFYLCASSIGGNEQFFGPGTRLTVL.

This chain uses TRBV24-1 with TRBJ2-1, with 11 positions matching TRBD1. After removal of 2 bases from V and 5 bases from J, the junction contained 4 bases not matched to a gene. This CDR3 has 16 residues. Germline V gene lookup returns CDR1 KGHDR and CDR2 SFDVKD. In DNA form, the CDR3 reads TGTGCCACCAGTGATTCGGACAGGGGGCGCGACAATGAGCAGTTCTTC. Protein sequence: CATSDSDRGRDNEQFF.